These 9 T cell receptor beta chains share one sample of origin, sequenced in a study of read filtering for tumor transcriptome and immune sequencing. From about 400 ng of RNA, a library with molecular barcoded alpha/delta and beta/gamma adaptors was made. TCRdb re-called the reads with MiXCR, one entry per CDR3 protein. Seen here are tens of thousands of distinct CDR3 sequences, approximately 15% observed once, and the top ten hold about two fifths. Sequencing was done on a sample of a population of CD138-negative cells sorted from bone marrow. These receptors all stem from a donor at least 40 years old with multiple myeloma.

Many counts were recorded for this clonotype. The V gene is TRBV6-5, the J gene TRBJ2-7; 10 bases match TRBD2. From germline, CDR1 is MNHEY and CDR2 SVGAGI. V lost 2 bases to trimming and J lost 7 bases; unmatched junction nucleotides: 14. The CDR3 is 17 residues long. CDR3 sequence: CASSYAVAGGGRREQYF. The CDR3 DNA follows: TGTGCCAGCAGTTACGCGGTAGCGGGAGGTGGAAGGAGGGAGCAGTACTTC.

This clonotype was recorded a few times. The chain is built from TRBV7-9 and TRBJ2-1; 13 bases are shared with TRBD2. CDR1 is SEHNR, CDR2 FQNEAQ, per germline (reference sequence). Losses at the gene ends were 5 bases for V and 10 bases for J; bases not matched to a gene: 8. The CDR3 spans 15 residues. The CDR3 spells CASSTRTSGSDEQFF. The CDR3 nucleotides read TGTGCCAGCAGCACCCGGACTAGCGGGAGTGACGAGCAGTTCTTC.

This clonotype has only a few counts. The rearrangement uses TRBV2 and TRBJ1-5, with 8 bases lining up with TRBD1. The CDR3 consists of 18 residues. Germline assignment: CDR1 SNHLY and CDR2 FYNNEI. V trimming: 3 bases; J trimming: 2 bases; junction bases outside the gene matches: 12. The CDR3, as DNA: TGTGCCAGCAGTGACCCAACAAGGACAGGGTACGGCAATCAGCCCCAGCATTTT. It is translated as CASSDPTRTGYGNQPQHF.

This clonotype has ten or more counts. The chain employs TRBV29-1 and TRBJ1-1; D gene ambiguous. The CDR3 runs 12 residues. V lost 7 bases and J 7 bases, leaving 16 bases between the germline ends. CDR1 SQVTM and CDR2 ANQGSEA come from the germline V gene. The CDR3 loop is CSAHSRRGEAFF. CDR3 nucleotide sequence: TGCAGCGCTCACTCTAGACGGGGTGAAGCTTTCTTT. Full variable domain (missing parts from reference TRBV29-1 and TRBJ1-1): SAVISQKPSRDICQRGTSLTIQCQVDSQVTMMFWYRQQPGQSLTLIATANQGSEATYESGFVIDKFPISRPNLTFSTLTVSNMSPEDSSIYLCSAHSRRGEAFFGQGTRLTVV.

The table lists this clonotype with many counts. The rearrangement joins TRBV20-1 to TRBJ1-5; 12 bases agree with TRBD1. The CDR3 is 18 residues long. V shed 2 bases, J shed 2 bases, and the junction held 10 bases outside the gene matches. CDR1 is DFQATT and CDR2 is SNEGSKA in the germline V gene (reference sequence). The CDR3 sequence: CSARSGTGGLQGNQPQHF. In DNA form, the CDR3 reads TGCAGTGCTAGAAGCGGGACAGGGGGCCTTCAAGGCAATCAGCCCCAGCATTTT.

By sample fraction, this clonotype is medium-sized. The V and J genes are TRBV5-5 and TRBJ2-1, with D unclear. This CDR3 is 17 amino acids long. Trimming stripped 5 bases from V and 0 bases from J, with 18 bases between. CDR1 is SGHKS and CDR2 is YYEKEE in the germline V gene (reference sequence). The CDR3 sequence: CASRQWKVFSSYNEQFF. The CDR3 DNA reads TGTGCCAGCAGGCAATGGAAAGTTTTTAGCTCCTACAATGAGCAGTTCTTC.

By sample share, this clonotype is medium-sized. The chain is built from TRBV20-1 and TRBJ2-1; 7 bases are shared with TRBD2. This CDR3 comprises 16 residues. In germline, CDR1 is DFQATT, CDR2 SNEGSKA (reference sequence). The trim removed 0 bases at V and 3 bases at J, leaving 8 bases unmatched. This CDR3 reads CSARDWASGLYNEQFF. The CDR3 region has the DNA TGCAGTGCTAGAGATTGGGCTAGCGGCCTCTACAATGAGCAGTTCTTC.

This clonotype is categorized as large. The V gene is TRBV21-1, the J gene TRBJ1-1; the D segment call TRBD1 is taken from the table without a DNA check. TRBV21-1 is a known pseudogene. This CDR3 spans 10 amino acids. The CDR3 protein is CASSKSPGVF. DNA for the CDR3: TGTGCCAGCAGCAAATCCCCCGGCGTCTTT.

This clonotype was seen repeatedly, ten times or more. The gene calls are TRBV11-2 and TRBJ2-7, with 10 positions matching TRBD2. The CDR3 is made up of 15 amino acids. Per the germline V gene, CDR1 is SGHAT and CDR2 is FQNNGV. V lost 6 bases, J lost 1 base, and 6 bases stayed unmatched. DNA for the CDR3: TGTGCCAGCAGACCCACTAGCGGGAAGTCCTACGAGCAGTACTTC. The encoded protein is CASRPTSGKSYEQYF.